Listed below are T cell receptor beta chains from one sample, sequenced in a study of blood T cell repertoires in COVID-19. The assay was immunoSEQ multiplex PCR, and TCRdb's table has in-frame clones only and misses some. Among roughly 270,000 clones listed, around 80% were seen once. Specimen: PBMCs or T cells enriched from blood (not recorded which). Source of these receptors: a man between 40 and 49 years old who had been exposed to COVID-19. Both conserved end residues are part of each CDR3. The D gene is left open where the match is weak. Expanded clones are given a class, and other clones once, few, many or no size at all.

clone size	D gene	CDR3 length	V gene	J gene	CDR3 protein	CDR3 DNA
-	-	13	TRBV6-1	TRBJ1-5	CASSDLYNQPQHF	TGTGCCAGCAGTGATCTCTACAATCAGCCCCAGCATTTT
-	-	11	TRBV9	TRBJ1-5	CASSASQPQHF	TGTGCCAGCAGCGCAAGCCAGCCCCAGCATTTT
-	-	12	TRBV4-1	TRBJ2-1	CASSQELNEQFF	TGCGCCAGCAGCCAAGAACTCAATGAGCAGTTCTTC
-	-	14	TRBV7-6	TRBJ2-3	CASSREGLADTQYF	TGTGCCAGCAGCCGGGAAGGGTTAGCAGATACGCAGTATTTT
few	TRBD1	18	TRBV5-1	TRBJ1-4	CASSGLVRFGTGDEKLFF	TGCGCCAGCAGCGGGTTGGTGCGCTTCGGGACAGGCGATGAAAAACTGTTTTTT
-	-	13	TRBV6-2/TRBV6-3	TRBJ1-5	CASSYGENQPQHF	TGTGCCAGCAGTTATGGTGAGAATCAGCCCCAGCATTTT
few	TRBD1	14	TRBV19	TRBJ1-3	CASVTGATGNTIYF	TGTGCCAGCGTGACAGGGGCAACTGGAAACACCATATATTTT
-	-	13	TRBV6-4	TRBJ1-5	CASSEEAGQPQHF	TGTGCCAGCAGTGAGGAAGCAGGGCAGCCCCAGCATTTT
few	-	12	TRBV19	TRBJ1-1	CARESGPLNVNF	TGTGCCAGAGAATCAGGGCCTTTGAACGTTAACTTT
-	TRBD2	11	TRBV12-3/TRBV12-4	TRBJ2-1	CASTLSGITFF	TGTGCCAGCACCCTTAGCGGGATAACGTTCTTC
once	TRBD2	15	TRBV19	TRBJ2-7	CASSLSGSPGYEQYF	TGTGCCAGTAGTCTAAGCGGGAGCCCCGGATACGAGCAGTACTTC
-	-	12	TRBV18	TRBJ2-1	CASSPSGKEQFF	TGTGCCAGCTCACCATCGGGAAAAGAGCAGTTCTTC
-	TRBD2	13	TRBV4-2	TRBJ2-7	CASSQVSGKKQYF	TGTGCCAGCAGCCAAGTTAGCGGGAAAAAGCAGTACTTC